This T cell receptor beta chain is drawn from a study of blood T cells in healthy people across ages. Together with a sample-barcoded 5' primer, a J-beta primer mix was included in a second PCR lasting about 6 to 11 cycles. TCRdb called the 5' RACE reads again in MiXCR, with one record for every CDR3 protein. Among hundreds of thousands of distinct CDR3 sequences listed, roughly two fifths were seen once. Each sample had at least 6 million PBMCs isolated. Findings and limits, study-wide: Naive CD4+ cell counts and diversity both ran higher in long-lived than in aged donors.

About this clonotype: What it recognizes is unknown. The DNA is omitted, as the CDR3 cannot be located on it reliably, and the CDR3 follows TCRdb's listing.

The sample was blood. The sequence derives from a man at least 80 years old in good health.

The CDR3: CSGARGQGDEQDFGPGTRYF. The chain couples TRBV29-1 to TRBJ2-5; the table assigns TRBD1, which was not confirmed against the DNA. Per germline, CDR1 SQVTM and CDR2 ANQGSEA. With termini counted, the CDR3 has 20 amino acids.